The next 24 T cell receptor beta chains were all read from a single sample in a study of cytomegalovirus exposure and HLA in healthy donors. Sequencing used immunoSEQ multiplex PCR; TCRdb keeps in-frame clones, though not all of them. Of about 180,000 clones listed, about 85% were seen once; the top ten hold approximately 15%. The specimen was PBMCs. The receptor set was obtained from a man younger than 35 in good health and CMV-seropositive.

This chain uses TRBV6-5 with TRBJ1-2, with a tentative D call TRBD1 (5 bases). CDR1 MNHEY and CDR2 SVGAGI come from the germline V gene. This CDR3 is 16 amino acids long. The V end lost 4 bases, the J end lost 3 bases, and 18 bases lay between the germline ends. CDR3 bases: TGTGCCAGCAGTTCCTTCGGCAGGCTAGGGGACTATGGCTACACCTTC. It translates to CASSSFGRLGDYGYTF.

The chain carries TRBV4-2 and TRBJ1-3; a weak D match, TRBD1 (6 bases). In germline, CDR1 is LGHNA, CDR2 YNFKEQ. V lost 2 bases to trimming and J lost 0 bases, with 17 bases between them. This CDR3 is 18 amino acids long. This chain's CDR3 is CASSQPVNRASSGNTIYF. In nucleotides, the CDR3 is TGTGCCAGCAGCCAACCCGTCAACAGGGCCTCCTCTGGAAACACCATATATTTT.

V gene TRBV2 combines with J gene TRBJ2-7; D might be TRBD1 (6 bases). This CDR3 is 14 amino acids long. V was shortened by 1 base and J by 6 bases, with 13 bases between the two germline ends. CDR1 and CDR2 (germline): SNHLY, FYNNEI. This CDR3 is CASSEETGSGEQYF. The CDR3 region has the DNA TGTGCCAGCAGTGAAGAGACAGGTTCGGGCGAGCAGTACTTC.

The chain is built from TRBV19 and TRBJ1-1, with no clear D. V lost 4 bases and J 1 base, leaving 10 bases between the germline ends. The CDR3 has 14 residues. CDR1 is LNHDA, CDR2 SQIVND, per germline (reference sequence). The DNA for the CDR3 is TGTGCCAGTAGTACATTCATTAGGAACACTGAAGCTTTCTTT. Its translation is CASSTFIRNTEAFF.

This clone appeared a few times. The chain uses TRBV9 and TRBJ2-4, with 12 bases fitting TRBD2. The V segment lost 4 bases and the J segment 6 bases; nucleotides outside the gene matches: 2. The CDR3 has 14 residues. CDR1 and CDR2 (germline): SGDLS, YYNGEE. Here the CDR3 DNA reads TGTGCCAGCAGCCCGGGACTAGCGGGAAACATTCAGTACTTC. Its translation: CASSPGLAGNIQYF.

The chain uses TRBV28 and TRBJ1-5, with D perhaps matching TRBD1 (5 bases). CDR1 is MDHEN, CDR2 SYDVKM, per germline. The CDR3 contains 13 residues. The V end lost 5 bases, the J end lost 3 bases, and 8 bases lay between the germline ends. In nucleotides, the CDR3 is TGTGCCAGCAGTGACAGTGTCAATCAGCCCCAGCATTTT. It translates to CASSDSVNQPQHF.

This clone was seen once. This chain connects TRBV12-5 to TRBJ2-3, with 9 bases fitting TRBD2. V lost 1 base and J lost 2; bases outside the gene matches: 22. The germline V gene has CDR1 LGHNT and CDR2 FRNRAP. The CDR3 is 22 residues long. CDR3 loop: CASGLDAGGKQAGGLLTDTQYF. For the CDR3, the DNA is TGTGCTAGTGGTTTGGACGCAGGGGGTAAACAAGCGGGAGGACTCCTCACAGATACGCAGTATTTT.

This clone was found once. The V and J genes are TRBV27 and TRBJ1-2; a weak D match, TRBD1 (5 bases). This CDR3 contains 15 residues. With 3 bases removed from V and 6 bases from J, the gap between germline ends came to 17 bases. Germline-derived CDR1 and CDR2 are MNHEY and SMNVEV (reference sequence). CDR3 sequence: CASSFLPGGADGYTF. The CDR3, as DNA: TGTGCCAGCAGTTTCCTCCCCGGTGGGGCGGATGGCTACACCTTC.

The V gene is TRBV30, the J gene TRBJ2-3; D ambiguous. V was cut by 8 bases and J by 6 bases, with 15 bases left in between. Germline assignment: CDR1 GTSNPN and CDR2 SVGIG (reference sequence). The CDR3 consists of 12 residues. The CDR3 protein is CALNPLGDTQYF. In DNA form, the CDR3 reads TGTGCCCTCAATCCACTGGGCGATACGCAGTATTTT.

V gene TRBV5-1 combines with J gene TRBJ2-7, with 7 bases identical to TRBD1. CDR1 SGHRS and CDR2 YFSETQ come from the germline V gene. V shed 4 bases and J 6 bases; nucleotides not matched to a gene: 10. The CDR3 consists of 14 residues. CDR3 sequence (DNA): TGCGCCAGCAGCGCAGGGACAGCCTCGGGCGAGCAGTACTTC. As protein: CASSAGTASGEQYF.

A word on this clone: Other DNA sequences in the same sample also yield this CDR3. The DNA for the CDR3 is TGTGCCAGCAGTGCCCGGCGGGGACAGGGTGAGCAGTACTTC. This sequence encodes CASSARRGQGEQYF. V gene TRBV6-1 combines with J gene TRBJ2-7; 9 nucleotides align to TRBD1. Trimming removed 4 bases from V and 7 bases from J; junction bases left unmatched: 8. The CDR3 is made up of 14 amino acids. The germline CDR1 and CDR2 sequences are MNHNS and SASEGT.

This chain connects TRBV10-3 to TRBJ2-5, with 8 bases aligning to TRBD1. This CDR3 comprises 15 residues. CDR1 and CDR2 (germline): ENHRY, SYGVKD. V shed 0 bases, J shed 2 bases, and the junction held 2 bases outside the gene matches. The CDR3 sequence is CAISESDREQETQYF. The CDR3 nucleotides are TGTGCCATCAGTGAGTCGGACAGGGAACAAGAGACCCAGTACTTC.

The chain joins TRBV5-4 to TRBJ2-1; a possible D gene is TRBD1 (6 bases). The germline V gene has CDR1 SGHNT and CDR2 YYREEE (reference sequence). This CDR3 has 12 residues. V lost 4 bases to trimming and J lost 7 bases, with 9 bases between them. The CDR3 DNA is TGTGCCAGCAGCCGGCAGGGGAATGAGCAGTTCTTC. It encodes CASSRQGNEQFF.

This sequence joins TRBV28 and TRBJ2-3, with TRBD1 as a possible D gene (6 bases). The CDR3 is made up of 15 amino acids. CDR1 and CDR2 from the germline V gene are MDHEN and SYDVKM. Trimming left V 4 bases short and J 0 bases short, with 11 bases between. The CDR3 is CASSYREISTDTQYF. The CDR3 DNA reads as TGTGCCAGCAGTTACAGGGAGATTAGCACAGATACGCAGTATTTT.

The chain joins TRBV6-5 to TRBJ1-1; TRBD1 agrees at 8 bases. J was trimmed by 1 base and V by 2 bases; bases with no gene match: 6. Per germline, CDR1 MNHEY and CDR2 SVGAGI. The CDR3 loop spans 16 amino acids. CDR3 amino acids: CASSYASGTGNTEAFF. DNA of the CDR3: TGTGCCAGCAGTTACGCATCCGGGACAGGGAACACTGAAGCTTTCTTT.

The chain carries TRBV4-1 and TRBJ1-6; D call uncertain. Germline values: CDR1 MGHRA, CDR2 YSYEKL. V was clipped by 1 base and J by 0 bases, with 10 bases between them. The CDR3 length is 17 residues. The CDR3 sequence is CASSQGRVYSYNSPLHF. CDR3 bases: TGCGCCAGCAGCCAAGGTCGGGTATACTCCTATAATTCACCCCTCCACTTT.

The chain carries TRBV10-1 and TRBJ2-1; 9 nucleotides match TRBD2. The V segment lost 3 bases and the J segment 2 bases; nucleotides outside the gene matches: 5. CDR1 and CDR2 from the germline V gene are WNHNN and SYGVQD (reference sequence). The CDR3 covers 16 residues. The CDR3 DNA reads as TGCGCCAGCAGTGAAAGGCTAGCGGGAACCTACAATGAGCAGTTCTTC. Amino acid sequence: CASSERLAGTYNEQFF.

This chain uses TRBV4-2 with TRBJ2-7, with D perhaps TRBD1 (6 bases). There are 15 residues in the CDR3. V dropped 3 bases and J dropped 0 bases, with 12 bases sitting between them. Germline CDR1 reads LGHNA; CDR2 reads YNFKEQ. The CDR3 DNA follows: TGTGCCAGCAGCCAGCAAATGGACAGCTCCTACGAGCAGTACTTC. This codes for CASSQQMDSSYEQYF.

The chain recombines TRBV15 with TRBJ2-3; TRBD2 is a possible D gene (6 bases). Germline values: CDR1 LNHNV, CDR2 YYDKDF (reference sequence). The CDR3 sequence is 16 residues long. V was pared by 4 bases and J by 5 bases, with 19 bases between. CDR3 protein: CATSTLILAQRDTQYF. As DNA, the CDR3 is TGTGCCACCAGCACACTGATTCTAGCGCAGAGAGATACGCAGTATTTT.

Details on this clone: One end of the junction does not line up with germline, which may come from a read error. This chain uses TRBV10-3 with TRBJ1-5; D is unclear. Germline-derived CDR1 and CDR2 are ENHRY and SYGVKD. The CDR3 is 13 residues long. This chain's CDR3 is CATSGSSNQPQHF. The CDR3, as DNA: TGTGCCACCAGTGGGAGTAGCAATCAGCCCCAGCATTTT.

The rearrangement joins TRBV27 to TRBJ1-1; 9 positions agree with TRBD1. V was clipped by 0 bases and J by 5 bases; unmatched bases: 1. This CDR3 comprises 14 residues. Germline loops: CDR1 MNHEY, CDR2 SMNVEV (reference sequence). CDR3 bases: TGTGCCAGCAGTTTATCGGGGACAGGGACTGAAGCTTTCTTT. It codes for CASSLSGTGTEAFF.

The chain couples TRBV7-8 to TRBJ1-4; no clear D. The CDR3 covers 17 residues. Germline CDR1 SGHVS, CDR2 FQNEAQ. Trimming removed 4 bases at V and 8 bases at J, with 23 bases between. CDR3 in DNA: TGTGCCAGCAGCTCCCAGAGCATCAGGAACACCCGAGAAAAACTGTTTTTT. Protein sequence: CASSSQSIRNTREKLFF. The whole variable domain, filled in from reference TRBV7-8 and TRBJ1-4, reads GAGVSQSPRYKVAKRGQDVALRCDPISGHVSLFWYQQALGQGPEFLTYFQNEAQLDKSGLPSDRFFAERPEGSVSTLKIQRTQQEDSAVYLCASSSQSIRNTREKLFFGSGTQLSVL.

The chain couples TRBV7-9 to TRBJ2-3; tentatively, D is TRBD1 (6 bases). V was clipped by 0 bases and J by 9 bases, with 13 bases between them. CDR1 is SEHNR, CDR2 FQNEAQ, per germline (reference sequence). This CDR3 has 14 residues. CDR3 residues: CASSLARGRKTQYF. CDR3 coding DNA: TGTGCCAGCAGCTTAGCCAGGGGCCGAAAGACGCAGTATTTT.

J is TRBJ1-2 and V is TRBV5-4, with D possibly matching TRBD1 (5 bases). V shed 2 bases and J shed 6 bases, with 11 bases lying between them. From germline, CDR1 is SGHNT and CDR2 YYREEE (reference sequence). This CDR3 contains 13 residues. The CDR3 region is CASSFGEGNGYTF. CDR3 nucleotide sequence: TGTGCCAGCAGCTTCGGGGAGGGGAATGGCTACACCTTC.